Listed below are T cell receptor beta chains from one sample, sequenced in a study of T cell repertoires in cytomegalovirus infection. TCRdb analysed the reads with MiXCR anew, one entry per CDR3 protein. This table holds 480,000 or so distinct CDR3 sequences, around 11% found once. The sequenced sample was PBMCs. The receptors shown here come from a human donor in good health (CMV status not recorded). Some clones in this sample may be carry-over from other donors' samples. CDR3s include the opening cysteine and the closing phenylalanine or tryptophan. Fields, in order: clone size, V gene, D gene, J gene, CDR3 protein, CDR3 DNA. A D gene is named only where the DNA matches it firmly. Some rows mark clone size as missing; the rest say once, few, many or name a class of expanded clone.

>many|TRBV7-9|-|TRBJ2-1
CASSLEASPHNEQFF
TGTGCCAGCAGCTTAGAGGCTAGTCCCCACAATGAGCAGTTCTTC
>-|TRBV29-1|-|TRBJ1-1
CSARGEGKAFF
TGCAGCGCCCGAGGAGAGGGGAAAGCTTTCTTT
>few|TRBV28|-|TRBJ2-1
CASSPPGGGDYNEQFF
TGTGCCAGCAGTCCCCCTGGGGGGGGCGACTACAATGAGCAGTTCTTC
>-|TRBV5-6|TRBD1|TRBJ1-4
CASSLWGETGEREKLFF
TGTGCCAGCAGCTTGTGGGGGGAGACAGGGGAACGCGAAAAACTGTTTTTT
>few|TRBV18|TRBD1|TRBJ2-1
CASSSALPGQGGTYNEQFF
TGTGCCAGCTCATCCGCCCTCCCCGGACAGGGGGGGACCTACAATGAGCAGTTCTTC
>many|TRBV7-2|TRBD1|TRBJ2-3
CASRLQGYFSDTQYF
TGTGCCAGCAGACTACAGGGGTATTTTTCAGATACGCAGTATTTT
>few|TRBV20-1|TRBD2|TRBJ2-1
CSARRLAGHNEQFF
TGCAGTGCTAGGCGACTAGCAGGGCACAATGAGCAGTTCTTC
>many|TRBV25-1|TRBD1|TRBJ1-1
CASRGQGASRLGMNTEAFF
TGTGCCAGCAGAGGACAGGGGGCGTCCCGGCTAGGCATGAACACTGAAGCTTTCTTT
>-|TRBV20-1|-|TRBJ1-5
CSARDAQVNQPQHF
TGCAGTGCTAGAGATGCGCAGGTAAATCAGCCCCAGCATTTT
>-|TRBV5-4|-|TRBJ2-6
CASSQRVSGANILTF
TGTGCCAGCAGCCAGAGGGTCTCTGGGGCCAACATCCTGACTTTC
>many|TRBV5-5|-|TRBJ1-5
CASSLFLGIRDQPQHF
TGTGCCAGCAGCCTATTCCTGGGGATCCGGGATCAGCCCCAGCATTTT
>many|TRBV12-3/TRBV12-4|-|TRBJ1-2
CASSPQFNYGYTF
TGTGCCAGCAGTCCCCAGTTCAACTATGGCTACACCTTC
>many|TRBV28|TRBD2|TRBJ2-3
CASSPGGGASTDTQYF
TGTGCCAGCAGCCCGGGAGGGGGGGCCAGCACAGATACGCAGTATTTT
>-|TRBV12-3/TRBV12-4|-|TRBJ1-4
CASSQQGTNEKLFF
TGTGCCAGCAGTCAACAGGGCACTAATGAAAAACTGTTTTTT
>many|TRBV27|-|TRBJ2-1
CASRARGNEQFF
TGTGCCAGCAGGGCCAGGGGCAATGAGCAGTTCTTC
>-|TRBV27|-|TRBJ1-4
CASRPAFNEKLFF
TGTGCCAGCAGACCCGCGTTTAATGAAAAACTGTTTTTT
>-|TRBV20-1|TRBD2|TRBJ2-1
CSARPRLAPRNEQFF
TGCAGTGCTAGGCCCAGACTAGCGCCTCGAAATGAGCAGTTCTTC
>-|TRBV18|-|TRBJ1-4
CASSPRDSNEKLFF
TGTGCCAGCTCACCAAGGGACTCTAATGAAAAACTGTTTTTT
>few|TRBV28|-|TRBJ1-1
CASTVSAGEDTEAFF
TGTGCCAGCACCGTCTCCGCAGGGGAAGACACTGAAGCTTTCTTT
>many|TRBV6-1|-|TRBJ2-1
CASNGRGEGGNEQFF
TGTGCCAGCAACGGTAGGGGGGAGGGTGGCAATGAGCAGTTCTTC
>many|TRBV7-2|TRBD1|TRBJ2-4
CASSPRQGENIQYF
TGTGCCAGCAGCCCCCGGCAGGGGGAAAACATTCAGTACTTC
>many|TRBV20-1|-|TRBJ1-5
CSAQGSQPQHF
TGCAGCGCCCAAGGAAGTCAGCCCCAGCATTTT
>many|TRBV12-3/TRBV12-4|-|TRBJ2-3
CASTTSLGGTDTQYF
TGTGCCAGCACTACCTCTCTAGGGGGCACAGATACGCAGTATTTT
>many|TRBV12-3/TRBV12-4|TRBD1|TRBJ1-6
CASRWTGTENSPLHF
TGTGCCAGCAGGTGGACCGGGACAGAAAATTCACCCCTCCACTTT
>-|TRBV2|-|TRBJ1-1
CASTVEQAFF
TGTGCCAGCACCGTAGAGCAAGCTTTCTTT
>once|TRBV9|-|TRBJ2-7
CASSSEGLYEQYF
TGTGCCAGCAGCTCCGAGGGACTCTACGAGCAGTACTTC
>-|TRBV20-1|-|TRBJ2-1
CSARLGRGAYNEQFF
TGCAGTGCTAGACTGGGGAGAGGGGCCTACAATGAGCAGTTCTTC
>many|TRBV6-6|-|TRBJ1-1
CAARGANTEAFF
TGTGCCGCCCGGGGAGCGAACACTGAAGCTTTCTTT
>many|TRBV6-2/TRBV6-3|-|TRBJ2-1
CASNGGTSYNEQFF
TGTGCCAGCAACGGCGGGACGAGTTACAATGAGCAGTTCTTC
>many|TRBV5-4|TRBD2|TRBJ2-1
CASSQRLAGYNEQFF
TGTGCCAGCAGCCAAAGACTAGCGGGGTACAATGAGCAGTTCTTC
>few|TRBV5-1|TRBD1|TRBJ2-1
CASSFGGTGGWNEQFF
TGCGCCAGCAGCTTCGGCGGGACAGGGGGCTGGAATGAGCAGTTCTTC
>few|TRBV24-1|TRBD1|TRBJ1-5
CATSDAGQGNNQPQHF
TGTGCCACCAGTGATGCCGGACAGGGAAACAATCAGCCCCAGCATTTT
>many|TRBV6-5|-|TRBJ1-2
CASSYSPVVNYGYTF
TGTGCCAGCAGTTACTCTCCGGTGGTTAACTATGGCTACACCTTC
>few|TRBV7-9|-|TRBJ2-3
CASSFPARGTDTQYF
TGTGCCAGCAGCTTTCCGGCGCGGGGCACAGATACGCAGTATTTT
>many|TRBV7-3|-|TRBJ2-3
CASSPTGGSWGTDTQYF
TGTGCCAGCAGCCCCACGGGGGGCTCATGGGGCACAGATACGCAGTATTTT
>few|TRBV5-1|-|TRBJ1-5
CASSEGGGASQPQHF
TGCGCCAGCAGCGAAGGAGGGGGGGCCAGTCAGCCCCAGCATTTT
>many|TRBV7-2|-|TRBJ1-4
CASSFGGGINEKLFF
TGTGCCAGCAGCTTCGGTGGCGGCATTAATGAAAAACTGTTTTTT
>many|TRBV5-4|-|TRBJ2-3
CASSLASDTDTQYF
TGTGCCAGCAGCTTGGCTTCGGACACAGATACGCAGTATTTT
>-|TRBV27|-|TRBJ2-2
CASSKTGQRAGELFF
TGTGCCAGCAGCAAAACGGGACAACGGGCCGGGGAGCTGTTTTTT
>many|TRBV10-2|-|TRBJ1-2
CASSESPGEVGYGYTF
TGCGCCAGCAGTGAGTCCCCAGGGGAAGTAGGCTATGGCTACACCTTC
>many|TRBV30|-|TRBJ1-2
CAWSSVSKDYGYTF
TGTGCCTGGAGTAGCGTGTCCAAGGACTATGGCTACACCTTC
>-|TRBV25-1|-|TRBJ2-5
CASSEWGVPVKYF
TGTGCCAGCAGTGAATGGGGGGTTCCCGTCAAGTACTTC
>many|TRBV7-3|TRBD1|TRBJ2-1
CASSSTTGAIHNEQFF
TGTGCCAGCAGCTCAACAACAGGGGCGATACACAATGAGCAGTTCTTC
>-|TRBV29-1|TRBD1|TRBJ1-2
CSVSDRGNGYTF
TGCAGCGTGAGTGACAGGGGAAATGGCTACACCTTC
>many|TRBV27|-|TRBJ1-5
CASSLSQNSNQPQHF
TGTGCCAGCAGTTTATCACAGAATAGCAATCAGCCCCAGCATTTT
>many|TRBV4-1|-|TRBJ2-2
CASSQAAAGLTGELFF
TGCGCCAGCAGCCAAGCCGCGGCAGGACTGACCGGGGAGCTGTTTTTT
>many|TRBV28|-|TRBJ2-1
CASSLWGRRTHNEQFF
TGTGCCAGCAGTTTATGGGGGCGGAGGACGCACAATGAGCAGTTCTTC
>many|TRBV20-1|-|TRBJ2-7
CSATDSNGYEQYF
TGCAGTGCTACGGACTCCAACGGCTACGAGCAGTACTTC
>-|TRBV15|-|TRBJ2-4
CATALGGRVNIQYF
TGTGCCACCGCTCTGGGGGGGCGCGTAAACATTCAGTACTTC
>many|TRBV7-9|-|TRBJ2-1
CASSLGKRGNEQFF
TGTGCCAGCAGCTTAGGGAAGAGGGGCAATGAGCAGTTCTTC
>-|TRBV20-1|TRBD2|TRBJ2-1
CSAHSGGIQGEQFF
TGCAGTGCCCATAGCGGGGGGATACAGGGGGAGCAGTTCTTC
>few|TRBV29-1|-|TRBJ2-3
CSARSVGVPDTQYF
TGCAGCGCTAGATCCGTAGGGGTTCCAGATACGCAGTATTTT
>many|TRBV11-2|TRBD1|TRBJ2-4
CASNPPRQGQAKNIQYF
TGTGCCAGCAACCCACCCCGACAGGGACAGGCCAAAAACATTCAGTACTTC
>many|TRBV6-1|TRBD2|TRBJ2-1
CASSKKREAYNEQFF
TGTGCCAGCAGTAAAAAGCGGGAGGCATACAATGAGCAGTTCTTC
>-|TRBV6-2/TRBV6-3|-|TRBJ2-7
CASSLEGPDSGLREQYF
TGTGCCAGCAGTCTCGAAGGTCCGGATAGCGGACTTAGAGAGCAGTACTTC
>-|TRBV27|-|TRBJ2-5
CASSSTPGEEETQYF
TGTGCCAGCAGTTCCACCCCGGGAGAGGAAGAGACCCAGTACTTC
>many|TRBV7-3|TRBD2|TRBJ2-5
CASSPGGVETQYF
TGTGCCAGCAGTCCGGGGGGGGTTGAGACCCAGTACTTC
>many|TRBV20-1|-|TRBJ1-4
CSAAGNEKLFF
TGCAGTGCCGCAGGCAATGAAAAACTGTTTTTT
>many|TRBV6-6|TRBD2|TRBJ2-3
CASSYPASGGNTDTQYF
TGTGCCAGCAGTTACCCCGCTAGCGGGGGTAACACAGATACGCAGTATTTT